This T cell receptor beta chain is drawn from a study of shared clonotypes between healthy human individuals. Germline CDR1 and CDR2: SQVTM and ANQGSEA. Trimming left V 1 base short and J 5 bases short, with 14 bases between. There are 14 residues in the CDR3. Every subset had its genomic DNA shared out evenly among several immunoSEQ plates. Produced via immunoSEQ multiplex PCR; TCRdb's table is partial and in-frame only. The table records roughly 1,100,000 clones, approximately 76% of them present only once. This clone was counted between two and nine times. Specimen: memory CD4+ T cells sorted from blood. Subset specified: CD45RA-negative fraction. The receptor comes from a man younger than 35 in good health. V and J are TRBV29-1 and TRBJ1-1, with D unresolved. The CDR3 DNA reads as TGCAGCGTTGAAGGGAGCACCCGAGGGACTGAAGCTTTCTTT. It is translated as CSVEGSTRGTEAFF.